The 25 T cell receptor beta chains below all came from one sample that was sequenced in a study of early T cells in non-severe SARS-CoV-2 infection. TCRdb re-derived calls from the 5' RACE reads in MiXCR, one entry per CDR3 protein. The sample contains 55,000 to 80,000 distinct CDR3 sequences, roughly an eighth of which appear only once. The sample in question was whole blood, obtained at baseline. The receptor set was obtained from an adult who was a healthcare worker with PCR-confirmed SARS-CoV-2 infection or an uninfected control (not recorded which).

This clonotype has more than one count but fewer than ten. Compared with germline, one end of the junction differs, possibly owing to a read error. This chain links TRBV6-1 with TRBJ1-2; D unclear. Germline lookup yields CDR1 MNHNS and CDR2 SASEGT. The CDR3 is 15 residues long. The CDR3 nucleotides read TGTGCCAGAAGTGAAGACGCCATCTTTACCTATGGCTACACCTTC. Amino acids: CARSEDAIFTYGYTF.

A few counts support this clonotype. The chain uses TRBV6-2 or TRBV6-3 and TRBJ2-5, with D uncertain. The germline V gene encodes CDR1 MNHEY and CDR2 SVGEGT. This CDR3 region has 13 residues. V shed 7 bases and J shed 5 bases, with 14 bases lying between them. CDR3 residues: CASTRPVVETQYF. The CDR3 DNA is TGTGCCAGCACCCGGCCAGTTGTGGAGACCCAGTACTTC.

The genes are TRBV4-3 and TRBJ2-3; TRBD2 aligns across 11 bases. Looked up from germline, CDR1 is LGHNA and CDR2 is YSLEER. The J segment lost 2 bases and the V segment lost 2 bases, leaving 3 bases of the junction unmatched. The CDR3 loop spans 16 amino acids. CDR3: CASSQIAGGPTDTQYF. Written as DNA, the CDR3 is TGCGCCAGCAGCCAAATAGCGGGAGGGCCCACAGATACGCAGTATTTT.

V gene TRBV6-1 combines with J gene TRBJ2-3; 9 bases agree with TRBD1. With 6 bases clipped from V and 2 bases from J, the junction kept 3 bases outside the gene matches. This CDR3 is built from 14 residues. Germline V gene sequence: CDR1 MNHNS, CDR2 SASEGT. The CDR3 loop is CASRTGGNTDTQYF. The CDR3 nucleotides are TGTGCCAGCAGGACAGGGGGGAACACAGATACGCAGTATTTT.

This clonotype was counted many times. This sequence joins TRBV15 and TRBJ2-2; possible D gene TRBD1, 6 bases. The V and J ends lost 4 bases and 3 bases respectively, with 12 bases between them. The germline gives CDR1 LNHNV, CDR2 YYDKDF (reference sequence). The CDR3 is 15 residues long. In DNA, the CDR3 is TGTGCCACCAGCACAGGGGAAGGAGACACCGGGGAGCTGTTTTTT. It codes for CATSTGEGDTGELFF.

Ten or more counts support this clonotype. The CDR3 here is CASSKVAGAGSSYEQYF. As DNA, the CDR3 is TGTGCCAGCAGCAAAGTAGCGGGAGCTGGGAGCTCCTACGAGCAGTACTTC. The chain carries TRBV6-5 and TRBJ2-7; 9 bases align to TRBD2. The germline CDR1 and CDR2 sequences are MNHEY and SVGAGI. V shed 6 bases and J 0 bases; nucleotides not matched to a gene: 12. This CDR3 is built from 17 residues.

The chain carries TRBV2 and TRBJ2-3, with TRBD2 matching over 11 bases. CDR3 length: 14 amino acids. CDR1 is SNHLY, CDR2 FYNNEI, per germline. J gave up 2 bases and V 8 bases, and 3 bases lay outside the gene matches. Written as DNA, the CDR3 is TGTGCCAGCGGACTAGCGGGTAACACAGATACGCAGTATTTT. This sequence encodes CASGLAGNTDTQYF. Full variable domain (remainder filled in from reference TRBV2 and TRBJ2-3): EPEVTQTPSHQVTQMGQEVILRCVPISNHLYFYWYRQILGQKVEFLVSFYNNEISEKSEIFDDQFSVERPDGSNFTLKIRSTKLEDSAMYFCASGLAGNTDTQYFGPGTRLTVL.

This clonotype was seen only a few times. The chain joins TRBV5-1 to TRBJ2-7; TRBD2 is a possible D gene (6 bases). V was cut by 3 bases and J by 1 base, with 14 bases left in between. Germline V gene data show CDR1 as SGHRS and CDR2 as YFSETQ. The CDR3 is 15 residues long. CDR3 nucleotide sequence: TGCGCCAGCAGCTCTTTTAGCGGAACGTCCTACGAGCAGTACTTC. The encoded protein is CASSSFSGTSYEQYF.

The rearrangement joins TRBV7-2 to TRBJ2-1; weak D call: TRBD2 (6 bases). The germline V gene encodes CDR1 SGHTA and CDR2 FQGNSA. The V gene lost 7 bases and the J gene lost 0 bases, with 16 bases spanning the gap. The CDR3 is made up of 16 amino acids. This CDR3 is CASTPGLPSSYNEQFF. Written as DNA, the CDR3 is TGTGCCAGCACCCCGGGACTCCCGAGCTCCTACAATGAGCAGTTCTTC.

The chain uses TRBV30 and TRBJ2-7, with 11 bases identical to TRBD2. In germline, CDR1 is GTSNPN, CDR2 SVGIG (reference sequence). After removal of 5 bases from V and 4 bases from J, the junction contained 4 bases not matched to a gene. The CDR3 is made up of 13 amino acids. The CDR3 region has the DNA TGTGCCTGGCGACTAGCGGGAAGATACGAGCAGTACTTC. Encoded protein: CAWRLAGRYEQYF. The variable domain in full, with the rest retrieved from reference TRBV30 and TRBJ2-7, is SQTIHQWPATLVQPVGSPLSLECTVEGTSNPNLYWYRQAAGRGLQLLFYSVGIGQISSEVPQNLSASRPQDRQFILSSKKLLLSDSGFYLCAWRLAGRYEQYFGPGTRLTVT.

The sample holds a few counts of this clonotype. This sequence joins TRBV6-6 and TRBJ2-3; TRBD1 matches 7 bases. This CDR3 spans 13 amino acids. CDR1 is MNHNY and CDR2 is SVGAGI in the germline V gene (reference sequence). After removal of 8 bases from V and 2 bases from J, the junction contained 4 bases not matched to a gene. The CDR3 protein is CASVRGTTDTQYF. The CDR3 DNA reads TGTGCCAGCGTCAGGGGGACCACAGATACGCAGTATTTT.

CDR3 region: CASSSRTGETTEAFF. CDR3 in DNA: TGTGCCAGCAGCTCCCGGACAGGGGAGACCACTGAAGCTTTCTTT. The V call is TRBV11-2, the J call TRBJ1-1; 9 bases match TRBD1. The CDR3 length is 15 residues. The V gene's germline CDR1 is SGHAT and CDR2 FQNNGV. The V gene end was trimmed by 4 bases and the J gene end by 4 bases; junction bases not matched to a gene: 7.

There are many counts of this clonotype. CDR3 residues: CASSPQGAGEQYF. The CDR3 bases are TGTGCCAGCTCACCACAGGGGGCGGGTGAGCAGTACTTC. The V gene is TRBV18, the J gene TRBJ2-7; 7 bases fit TRBD1. Germline V gene data show CDR1 as KGHSH and CDR2 as LQKENI. After removal of 1 base from V and 7 bases from J, the junction contained 4 bases not matched to a gene. The CDR3 loop spans 13 amino acids.

This clonotype was recorded a few times. The gene calls are TRBV6-1 and TRBJ2-7, with a possible D match to TRBD2 (5 bases). The germline CDR1 and CDR2 sequences are MNHNS and SASEGT. The CDR3 has 16 amino acids. Between the trimmed V and J ends, which lost 0 bases and 0 bases, there was a span of 12 bases. CDR3 amino acids: CASSEALLGSSYEQYF. The CDR3 nucleotides are TGTGCCAGCAGTGAAGCGCTTCTTGGGAGCTCCTACGAGCAGTACTTC.

The chain carries TRBV29-1 and TRBJ2-7; 11 nucleotides align to TRBD2. CDR1 SQVTM and CDR2 ANQGSEA come from the germline V gene. There are 14 residues in the CDR3. Trimming removed 3 bases from V and 5 bases from J; junction bases left unmatched: 6. CDR3 region: CSVDSGTSGHEQYF. As DNA, the CDR3 is TGCAGCGTTGATTCCGGGACTAGCGGACACGAGCAGTACTTC.

This clonotype was counted only a few times. The chain uses TRBV18 and TRBJ2-3; D remains unclear. This CDR3 is built from 11 residues. From germline, CDR1 is KGHSH and CDR2 LQKENI. V lost 4 bases and J lost 6, with 5 bases in between. CDR3: CASSQGDTQYF. CDR3 in DNA: TGTGCCAGCTCACAAGGGGATACGCAGTATTTT.

This clonotype was found many times. V is TRBV3-1 and J is TRBJ2-2; D gene uncertain. V dropped 2 bases and J dropped 5 bases, with 3 bases sitting between them. This CDR3 is built from 12 residues. Germline CDR1 and CDR2: LGHDT and YNNKEL (reference sequence). CDR3 sequence: CASSQLTGELFF. The CDR3 coding sequence is TGTGCCAGCAGCCAACTGACCGGGGAGCTGTTTTTT.

This clonotype showed up just a few times. The V call is TRBV7-9, the J call TRBJ1-4, with TRBD1 matching over 11 bases. This CDR3 spans 14 amino acids. Germline CDR1 is SEHNR and CDR2 is FQNEAQ (reference sequence). Losses at the gene ends were 8 bases for V and 8 bases for J; bases not matched to a gene: 7. The CDR3 reads CASASGTGGEKLFF. The CDR3 region has the DNA TGTGCCAGCGCGTCCGGGACAGGGGGGGAAAAACTGTTTTTT.

The V call is TRBV20-1, the J call TRBJ1-3; D unclear. From germline, CDR1 is DFQATT and CDR2 SNEGSKA (reference sequence). V was clipped by 5 bases and J by 4 bases, with 9 bases between them. The CDR3 runs to 12 residues. The chain's CDR3 is CSAEDVGNTIYF. The CDR3 nucleotides read TGCAGTGCTGAGGACGTAGGAAACACCATATATTTT.

In this sample, this clonotype turned up a few times. CDR3 amino acids: CASSPRTESDTQYF. DNA for the CDR3: TGTGCCAGCAGTCCTCGTACGGAGAGCGATACGCAGTATTTT. The chain combines TRBV27 with TRBJ2-3; D remains unclear. Trimming stripped 5 bases from V and 6 bases from J, with 15 bases between. The germline V gene encodes CDR1 MNHEY and CDR2 SMNVEV (reference sequence). The CDR3 contains 14 residues.

Many counts were recorded for this clonotype. The chain joins TRBV20-1 to TRBJ1-1; D is perhaps TRBD1 (5 bases). The germline CDR1 and CDR2 sequences are DFQATT and SNEGSKA (reference sequence). The germline V and J ends were trimmed by 5 bases and 3 bases, with 16 bases remaining between them. The CDR3 is made up of 14 amino acids. The CDR3 protein is CSARGVGEHTEAFF. Here the CDR3 DNA reads TGCAGTGCTCGGGGGGTCGGGGAACACACTGAAGCTTTCTTT.

This chain joins TRBV29-1 and TRBJ2-1; 8 bases are shared with TRBD2. V gave up 6 bases and J gave up 6 bases; unmatched junction bases: 10. This CDR3 spans 14 amino acids. The germline V gene encodes CDR1 SQVTM and CDR2 ANQGSEA. DNA for the CDR3: TGCAGCGTCCCGCGAGGACTAGCTTCCAATGAGCAGTTCTTC. It specifies CSVPRGLASNEQFF.

At least ten counts were recorded for this clonotype. V and J are TRBV5-6 and TRBJ2-7, with 7 bases lining up with TRBD1. The CDR3 length is 14 residues. With 0 bases clipped from V and 5 bases from J, the junction kept 5 bases outside the gene matches. From germline, CDR1 is SGHDT and CDR2 YYEEEE. This CDR3 is CASSLVYRGHEQYF. In DNA form, the CDR3 reads TGTGCCAGCAGCTTGGTTTACAGGGGCCACGAGCAGTACTTC.

This clonotype was picked up many times. This rearrangement joins TRBV5-5 to TRBJ2-7; D assignment may be TRBD1 or TRBD2 (5 bases each). CDR1 is SGHKS and CDR2 is YYEKEE in the germline V gene (reference sequence). The CDR3 consists of 15 residues. V gave up 3 bases and J gave up 3 bases, with 16 bases separating them. The DNA of the CDR3 is TGTGCCAGCAGCTCGGGACCGCGAGAATACTACGAGCAGTACTTC. Its protein is CASSSGPREYYEQYF.

This clonotype was detected a few times. The chain couples TRBV18 to TRBJ2-6; D is uncertain. CDR1 and CDR2 from the germline V gene are KGHSH and LQKENI. V gave up 2 bases and J gave up 0 bases, with 11 bases separating them. The CDR3 is made up of 17 amino acids. The CDR3 is CASSPWVPVSGANVLTF. Here the CDR3 DNA reads TGTGCCAGCTCACCATGGGTACCGGTCTCTGGGGCCAACGTCCTGACTTTC. Full variable domain (outside the CDR3, taken from reference TRBV18 and TRBJ2-6): NAGVMQNPRHLVRRRGQEARLRCSPMKGHSHVYWYRQLPEEGLKFMVYLQKENIIDESGMPKERFSAEFPKEGPSILRIQQVVRGDSAAYFCASSPWVPVSGANVLTFGAGSRLTVL.